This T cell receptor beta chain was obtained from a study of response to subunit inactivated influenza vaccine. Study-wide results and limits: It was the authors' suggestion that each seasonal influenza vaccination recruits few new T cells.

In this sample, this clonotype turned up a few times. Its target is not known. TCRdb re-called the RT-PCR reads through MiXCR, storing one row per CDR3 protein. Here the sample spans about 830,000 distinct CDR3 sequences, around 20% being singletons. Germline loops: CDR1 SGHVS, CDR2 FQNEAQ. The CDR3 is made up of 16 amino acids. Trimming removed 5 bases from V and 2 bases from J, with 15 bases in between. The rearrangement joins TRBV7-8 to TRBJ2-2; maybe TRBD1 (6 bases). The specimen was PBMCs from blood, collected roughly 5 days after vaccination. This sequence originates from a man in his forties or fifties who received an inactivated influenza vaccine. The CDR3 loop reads CASSLLRQENTGELFF. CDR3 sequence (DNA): TGTGCCAGCAGCCTCCTCCGACAGGAAAACACCGGGGAGCTGTTTTTT. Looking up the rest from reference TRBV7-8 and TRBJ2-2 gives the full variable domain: GAGVSQSPRYKVAKRGQDVALRCDPISGHVSLFWYQQALGQGPEFLTYFQNEAQLDKSGLPSDRFFAERPEGSVSTLKIQRTQQEDSAVYLCASSLLRQENTGELFFGEGSRLTVL.